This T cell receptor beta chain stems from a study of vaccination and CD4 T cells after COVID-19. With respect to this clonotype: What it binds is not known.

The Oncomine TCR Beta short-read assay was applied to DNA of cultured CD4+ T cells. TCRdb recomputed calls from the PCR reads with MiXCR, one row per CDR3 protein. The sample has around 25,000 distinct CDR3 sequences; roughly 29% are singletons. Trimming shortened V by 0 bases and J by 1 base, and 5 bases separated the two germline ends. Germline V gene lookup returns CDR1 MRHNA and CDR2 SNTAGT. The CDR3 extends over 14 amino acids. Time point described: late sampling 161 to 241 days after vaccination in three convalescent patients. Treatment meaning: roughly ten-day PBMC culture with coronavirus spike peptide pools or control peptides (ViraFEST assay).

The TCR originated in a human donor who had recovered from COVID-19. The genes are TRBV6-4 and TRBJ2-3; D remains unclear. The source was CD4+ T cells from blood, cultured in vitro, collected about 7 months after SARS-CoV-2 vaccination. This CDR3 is CASSDSSRTDTQYF. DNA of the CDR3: TGTGCCAGCAGTGACTCGAGTCGCACAGATACGCAGTATTTT.